These 23 T cell receptor beta chains were all obtained from the same sample, sequenced in a study of shared clonotypes between healthy human individuals. Measured with immunoSEQ multiplex PCR; TCRdb has only the in-frame clones, and not every one. The sample shows hundreds of thousands of clones, just over 95% of them seen only once. The specimen was memory CD8+ T cells sorted from blood. Stated subset: CD45RO+ cells pooled with CCR7-negative TemRA cells. Source of these receptors: a man in his thirties or forties in good health.

The chain links TRBV14 to TRBJ2-7; TRBD1 is a possible D gene (6 bases). The V and J ends lost 4 bases and 2 bases respectively, with 12 bases between them. The CDR3 runs to 14 residues. Germline CDR1 SGHDN, CDR2 FVKESK. The CDR3 spells CASSPRDTPYEQYF. The CDR3 nucleotides read TGTGCCAGCAGCCCCCGGGACACTCCCTACGAGCAGTACTTC. The full variable domain, its missing parts supplied by reference TRBV14 and TRBJ2-7, is EAGVTQFPSHSVIEKGQTVTLRCDPISGHDNLYWYRRVMGKEIKFLLHFVKESKQDESGMPNNRFLAERTGGTYSTLKVQPAELEDSGVYFCASSPRDTPYEQYFGPGTRLTVT.

The rearrangement uses TRBV18 and TRBJ2-5; 9 bases line up with TRBD2. This CDR3 comprises 16 residues. Germline CDR1 reads KGHSH; CDR2 reads LQKENI. Unmatched junction bases numbered 10, after V lost 3 bases and J lost 5 bases. CDR3 in DNA: TGTGCCAGCTCACCTCTAGCGGGACTAGGAGGGGAGACCCAGTACTTC. This encodes CASSPLAGLGGETQYF.

The rearrangement uses TRBV19 and TRBJ2-5; D is perhaps TRBD2 (5 bases). This CDR3 contains 16 residues. Germline CDR1 reads LNHDA; CDR2 reads SQIVND (reference sequence). V shed 7 bases and J shed 4 bases, with 22 bases lying between them. This CDR3 is CASTPAPPGVGETQYF. The DNA of the CDR3 is TGTGCCAGTACCCCGGCCCCACCCGGGGTCGGAGAGACCCAGTACTTC. The full variable domain, in which reference TRBV19 and TRBJ2-5 provide the parts outside the CDR3, is DGGITQSPKYLFRKEGQNVTLSCEQNLNHDAMYWYRQDPGQGLRLIYYSQIVNDFQKGDIAEGYSVSREKKESFPLTVTSAQKNPTAFYLCASTPAPPGVGETQYFGPGTRLLVL.

With respect to this clone: This sample also contains other DNA sequences that code for the same CDR3. The chain joins TRBV29-1 to TRBJ2-2; D is uncertain. V lost 1 base to trimming and J lost 2 bases, with 5 bases between them. The germline gives CDR1 SQVTM, CDR2 ANQGSEA. The CDR3 runs 13 residues. In DNA form, the CDR3 reads TGCAGCGTTGAAGCGGGCAACACCGGGGAGCTGTTTTTT. It encodes CSVEAGNTGELFF.

CDR3 region: CASSLFGSGGAYEQYF. As DNA, the CDR3 is TGTGCCAGCAGCTTATTCGGATCAGGGGGCGCCTACGAGCAGTACTTC. The rearrangement uses TRBV7-8 and TRBJ2-7; TRBD1 agrees at 8 bases. The germline gives CDR1 SGHVS, CDR2 FQNEAQ. This CDR3 has 16 residues. V was clipped by 2 bases and J by 2 bases; unmatched bases: 8.

The V and J genes are TRBV5-1 and TRBJ2-7; 9 bases align to TRBD2. After removal of 3 bases from V and 1 base from J, the junction contained 5 bases not matched to a gene. This CDR3 is 15 amino acids long. In germline, CDR1 is SGHRS, CDR2 YFSETQ. The CDR3, as DNA: TGCGCCAGCAGCTCGAGCAGCGGGAGGTCCTACGAGCAGTACTTC. Its translation: CASSSSSGRSYEQYF.

This sequence joins TRBV28 and TRBJ2-7; D ambiguous. The germline V gene has CDR1 MDHEN and CDR2 SYDVKM. Trimming cost V 1 base and J 3 bases, with 13 bases left between them. This CDR3 region has 15 residues. This CDR3 is CASSLLANPGYEQYF. The CDR3 region has the DNA TGTGCCAGCAGTTTATTAGCCAACCCGGGCTACGAGCAGTACTTC.

The genes are TRBV28 and TRBJ2-7; unclear D gene. Germline CDR1 MDHEN, CDR2 SYDVKM. The CDR3 contains 13 residues. The V and J ends lost 10 bases and 3 bases respectively, with 16 bases between them. In DNA, the CDR3 is TGTGCCACCAGACCCTTCGAGCTCTACGAGCAGTACTTC. Translated, it gives CATRPFELYEQYF.

The chain combines TRBV5-1 with TRBJ2-5; no clear D gene. V gave up 5 bases and J gave up 5 bases, with 10 bases separating them. CDR3 length equals 12 residues. CDR1 and CDR2 (germline): SGHRS, YFSETQ. CDR3 region: CASRAIGETQYF. CDR3 sequence (DNA): TGCGCCAGCAGGGCTATCGGGGAGACCCAGTACTTC.

This chain connects TRBV28 to TRBJ2-7; maybe TRBD2 (6 bases). Germline CDR1 and CDR2: MDHEN and SYDVKM. The CDR3 totals 17 residues. V lost 6 bases to trimming and J lost 5 bases, with 26 bases between them. DNA for the CDR3: TGTGCCAGCAGAACGAGACCTCGGGAGATGGGTATCCACGAGCAGTACTTC. Protein sequence: CASRTRPREMGIHEQYF.

This clone was detected once. The chain carries TRBV4-2 and TRBJ2-3; the D is unclear. This CDR3 comprises 18 residues. The germline V gene encodes CDR1 LGHNA and CDR2 YNFKEQ. V was pared by 1 base and J by 2 bases, with 19 bases between. The chain's CDR3 is CASSQAPVWSGLTDTQYF. In DNA form, the CDR3 reads TGTGCCAGCAGCCAAGCCCCGGTCTGGTCAGGCCTCACAGATACGCAGTATTTT.

The J gene is TRBJ2-5, the V gene TRBV4-1; 14 bases are a match to TRBD2. The CDR3 contains 16 residues. Trimming at V came to 4 bases and at J to 4 bases, leaving 5 bases not matched to a gene. From germline, CDR1 is MGHRA and CDR2 YSYEKL. Here the CDR3 reads CASSPGLAGVPETQYF. The CDR3 DNA follows: TGCGCCAGCAGCCCGGGACTAGCGGGAGTCCCAGAGACCCAGTACTTC.

This sequence joins TRBV7-6 and TRBJ2-3; the match to TRBD1 covers 10 bases. Germline V gene sequence: CDR1 SGHVS, CDR2 FNYEAQ. The trim removed 5 bases at V and 1 base at J, leaving 3 bases unmatched. The length of the CDR3 is 15 residues. CDR3 protein: CASSTGTGGTDTQYF. Here the CDR3 DNA reads TGTGCCAGCAGCACCGGGACAGGGGGCACAGATACGCAGTATTTT.

The chain employs TRBV7-5 and TRBJ2-5; the listed D gene, TRBD2, was not tested against the DNA. TRBV7-5 counts as a pseudogene. The CDR3 runs to 16 residues. This CDR3 reads CARSLDRPEAQETQYF. The CDR3 bases are TGTGCCAGAAGCTTAGACCGCCCGGAGGCGCAAGAGACCCAGTACTTC.

The gene calls are TRBV5-5 and TRBJ2-1; 11 nucleotides line up with TRBD1. V shed 7 bases and J 7 bases; nucleotides not matched to a gene: 4. This CDR3 region has 13 residues. Germline CDR1 SGHKS, CDR2 YYEKEE (reference sequence). The CDR3 DNA is TGTGCCAGCGGACAGGGGGCTTTGAATGAGCAGTTCTTC. Translated, it gives CASGQGALNEQFF.

V gene TRBV28 combines with J gene TRBJ1-5, with D maybe TRBD1 (6 bases). The length of the CDR3 is 14 residues. CDR1 MDHEN and CDR2 SYDVKM come from the germline V gene. V shed 6 bases and J shed 7 bases, with 16 bases lying between them. CDR3 nucleotide sequence: TGTGCCAGCAGCCCAACGCGGCAGGGGCAGCCCCAGCATTTT. It encodes CASSPTRQGQPQHF.

The chain employs TRBV9 and TRBJ2-5; TRBD1 aligns across 11 bases. Germline lookup yields CDR1 SGDLS and CDR2 YYNGEE. The CDR3 consists of 16 residues. Trimming cost V 4 bases and J 7 bases; bases outside gene matches: 12. CDR3 nucleotides: TGTGCCAGCAGCCCCACCGCGGGACAGGGGGTAACGACCCAGTACTTC. This sequence encodes CASSPTAGQGVTTQYF.

The chain links TRBV2 to TRBJ2-7; 7 positions match TRBD1. The junction had 4 bases not matched to a gene; V was cut back by 3 bases and J by 2 bases. This CDR3 region has 14 residues. Germline loops: CDR1 SNHLY, CDR2 FYNNEI. CDR3 bases: TGTGCCAGCAGTGATTACAGGGGTGCCTACGAGCAGTACTTC. This encodes CASSDYRGAYEQYF.

This clone came up once. The chain carries TRBV5-1 and TRBJ1-4, with D unresolved. This CDR3 region has 16 residues. The germline CDR1 and CDR2 sequences are SGHRS and YFSETQ. Trimming removed 0 bases from V and 0 bases from J, with 9 bases in between. This CDR3 is CASSLAGSATNEKLFF. The CDR3 DNA reads TGCGCCAGCAGCTTGGCAGGATCTGCAACTAATGAAAAACTGTTTTTT.

This sequence joins TRBV5-1 and TRBJ2-7; 12 bases map to TRBD2. The CDR3 extends over 15 amino acids. V was clipped by 4 bases and J by 3 bases; unmatched bases: 5. Germline CDR1 SGHRS, CDR2 YFSETQ. The CDR3 bases are TGCGCCAGCAGCCCGTCTAGCGGGAGGGTCTACGAGCAGTACTTC. Protein product: CASSPSSGRVYEQYF.

The gene calls are TRBV5-4 and TRBJ2-5; TRBD1 might be the D (6 bases). The CDR3 is 14 amino acids. The germline V gene has CDR1 SGHNT and CDR2 YYREEE (reference sequence). Trimming shortened V by 4 bases and J by 2 bases, and 12 bases separated the two germline ends. In nucleotides, the CDR3 is TGTGCCAGCAGCAAACCGCAGGGGCAAGAGACCCAGTACTTC. The encoded protein is CASSKPQGQETQYF.

The rearrangement joins TRBV6-6 to TRBJ1-5; no clear D. The germline V gene encodes CDR1 MNHNY and CDR2 SVGAGI (reference sequence). The CDR3 extends over 13 amino acids. Trimming removed 2 bases from V and 7 bases from J, with 9 bases in between. CDR3 region: CASSYAGNQPQHF. The CDR3 bases are TGTGCCAGCAGTTACGCAGGTAACCAGCCCCAGCATTTT.

The rearrangement joins TRBV30 to TRBJ2-7, with 8 nucleotides matching TRBD2. Germline V gives CDR1 GTSNPN, CDR2 SVGIG (reference sequence). V lost 3 bases to trimming and J lost 2 bases; unmatched junction nucleotides: 12. The CDR3 is 16 amino acids. CDR3 loop: CAWSSGYSGNTYEQYF. The CDR3 region has the DNA TGTGCCTGGAGCTCAGGCTATAGCGGGAACACCTACGAGCAGTACTTC.